This TCR beta chain was captured by sequencing in a study of T cells after posttransplantation cyclophosphamide. Notes on the study in general: Skin or GI-infiltrating T cells shared few TRB sequences with blood. Recipient CMV seropositivity and CMV reactivation strongly tracked TRB clonality. Donor-recipient repertoire similarity was low at 1-2 months, rising over year one.

Controls had myeloablative marrow grafts with methotrexate and calcineurin inhibitor, sampled at 1 year. TCRdb keeps only in-frame clones here, not all; method: immunoSEQ multiplex PCR. The sample holds roughly 14,000 clones, almost 85% seen once. V lost 5 bases and J lost 9, with 20 bases in between. This CDR3 contains 15 residues. From germline, CDR1 is MDHEN and CDR2 SYDVKM. As regards this clone: Its specificity is not known.

This TCR derives from a male patient in his late teens or twenties who received an allogeneic stem cell transplant from a related donor, was CMV-positive, and had no GVHD. The T cells may partly be graft donor cells. This chain connects TRBV28 to TRBJ2-1, with D hard to call. Sequencing used PBMCs, obtained more than 350 days after allogeneic stem cell transplant with calcineurin inhibitor and methotrexate. The CDR3 bases are TGTGCCAGCAGTCACCCCGTGAATCCTGTCGGTGAGCAGTTCTTC. Its protein product is CASSHPVNPVGEQFF. The full variable domain, its missing parts supplied by reference TRBV28 and TRBJ2-1, is DVKVTQSSRYLVKRTGEKVFLECVQDMDHENMFWYRQDPGLGLRLIYFSYDVKMKEKGDIPEGYSVSREKKERFSLILESASTNQTSMYLCASSHPVNPVGEQFFGPGTRLTVL.